A selection of T cell receptor beta chains follows, all from one sample in a study of OX40 agonist ivuxolimab in advanced cancers. Sequencing was performed with immunoSEQ multiplex PCR; in TCRdb, only in-frame clones are kept and a portion is missing. Of some 64,000 clones listed, about four fifths are singletons. The starting material was CD4+ or CD8+ T cells sorted from blood, obtained in a trial of the OX40 agonist ivuxolimab. All receptors derive from an adult with an advanced solid tumor such as melanoma, head and neck, liver or kidney cancer. Both conserved end residues are trimmed from each CDR3. A row's size may be missing; if present it is once, few, many or a size class.

TRBV5-1	-	TRBJ1-1	ASSFMTGMNTEAF
TRBV6-6	-	TRBJ2-1	ASRDGWQNYNEQF
TRBV19	-	TRBJ2-2	ASSNRPPNTGELF
TRBV19	once	TRBJ2-4	ASSIDRTLRAKNIQY
TRBV4-3	-	TRBJ1-2	ASSQVRGDYGYT
TRBV29-1	-	TRBJ2-3	SVDPGNTDTQY
TRBV15	-	TRBJ2-5	ATSRGGWETQY
TRBV5-4	-	TRBJ1-2	ASSPRGWGGYT
TRBV7-4	-	TRBJ1-5	ASSQGVGGSSQPQH
TRBV4-3	-	TRBJ1-1	ASSQEFQTGTTEAF
TRBV6-6	-	TRBJ2-1	ASSLGLAGSYNEQF
TRBV27	-	TRBJ2-7	ASSFVLAPYEQY
TRBV5-4	-	TRBJ1-2	ASSFGQGQSYGYT
TRBV6-5	-	TRBJ2-7	ASSYWGRSEVAEQY
TRBV28	-	TRBJ1-2	ASTPRGVYGYT
TRBV11-2	-	TRBJ2-1	ASSLEAAGMGNEQF
TRBV18	once	TRBJ2-7	ASSPGLARGGAYEQY
TRBV19	-	-	ASSIGGTAYEQY
TRBV6-5	-	TRBJ1-1	ASSAGTGGSSEAF
TRBV2	-	TRBJ2-2	ASSEIGQGAGELF
TRBV30	-	TRBJ2-7	AWRGTGLTFAYEQY
TRBV5-1	-	TRBJ2-1	ASSFIAGGYNEQF
TRBV9	-	TRBJ2-1	ASSLRTGTSGLNEQF
TRBV30	few	TRBJ2-3	AWRPVGTGLTDTQY
TRBV6-6	-	TRBJ1-1	ASSYSIAGNTEAF
TRBV5-6	-	TRBJ2-1	ASSLLDNEQF
TRBV28	-	TRBJ1-4	ASRRPETSEKLF
TRBV5-1	-	TRBJ2-1	ASSLGLANGEQF
TRBV4-3	-	TRBJ2-5	ASSQDVRETQY
TRBV4-3	-	TRBJ2-3	ASSQDRWAYTDTQY
TRBV4-3	-	TRBJ2-5	ASSQDVNTRGQY
TRBV6-6	few	TRBJ2-1	ASSYSGVEQF
TRBV7-9	-	TRBJ2-7	ASSLASGGPYEQY
TRBV28	few	TRBJ1-2	ASSLLPRSYT
TRBV7-3	-	TRBJ1-2	ASSDGHGTGGAGGYT
TRBV18	-	TRBJ1-4	ASSPTTGDRGEKLF
TRBV6-6	-	TRBJ2-7	ASEDDAYEQY
TRBV6-6	-	TRBJ2-1	ASSYTASNEQF
TRBV4-3	once	TRBJ2-1	ASSQGTLSSYNEQF
TRBV28	-	TRBJ2-1	ASSSAGLLKEQF
TRBV18	-	TRBJ1-1	ASSPRVLGPMNTEAF
TRBV23-1	-	TRBJ2-7	ASSHRDRGPVSYEQY
TRBV4-3	-	TRBJ2-3	ASSQAGVSTDTQY
TRBV7-9	-	-	ASSLGGRGGRNEQY
TRBV6-6	once	TRBJ2-4	ASSSTSLAKNIQY
TRBV7-2	-	TRBJ1-4	ASSLVGIGEKLF
TRBV7-8	many	TRBJ1-2	ASSVRTGLAHGYT
TRBV7-6	-	TRBJ1-5	ASSLAGGLSNQPQH
TRBV28	-	TRBJ1-1	ASSWDGLGAF
TRBV2	-	TRBJ1-4	ASDMTGLGEKLF
TRBV25-1	once	TRBJ1-6	ASSANRGQNSPLH
TRBV7-6	-	TRBJ1-1	ASSLGSRNTEAF
TRBV2	-	TRBJ2-1	ASGRGSGGVNEQF
TRBV11-3	-	TRBJ2-1	ASSLGGGAVFNEQF
TRBV15	-	TRBJ2-7	ATSRGGVAYEQY
TRBV5-6	-	TRBJ2-7	ASSSGPYEQY
TRBV27	few	TRBJ1-2	ASSWGAQGYYGYT
TRBV11-3	-	TRBJ2-1	ASSTWTSGDYNEQF
TRBV7-6	few	TRBJ1-3	ASSLARTGNTIY